This T cell receptor beta chain was observed in a study of blood T cells in healthy people across ages (dated by TCRdb to about 2015). In terms of the full investigation: In model experiments, template switching captured roughly one uniquely barcoded TCR beta cDNA molecule for every two T cells. Using deep sequencing normalized with unique cDNA molecular identifiers, the study measured how TCR beta repertoire diversity changes with age. Donors were grouped into four age groups: young (average approximately 15 years), middle-aged (about 40), aged (around 56) and long-lived (82). To avoid experimental bias, donors of different ages were spread randomly across the sequencing lanes. For two donors (one aged 18 to 29 and one aged 80 or older), the study analyzed two additional independent replicas of 1 million unique cDNA reads from the same blood draw.

Donors were roughly 40 systemically healthy Caucasian individuals from Russia aged roughly 6 to 100 years. Each donor gave 8 to 10 milliliters of peripheral blood, drawn into EDTA-treated Vacutainer tubes. PBMCs were isolated by Ficoll-Paque density-gradient centrifugation, with at least 6 million obtained per sample. Total RNA, at least 6 micrograms per sample, was extracted from PBMCs with Trizol reagent. For every donor, an aliquot of PBMCs went through flow cytometry to measure the percentages of naive CD45RAhigh/CD27high T cells. What the research found in general, with its limitations: The long-lived group showed more naive CD4+ T cells, fewer expanded clones and increased TCR diversity than the aged group, suggesting age selection. As age increased, observed TCR beta diversity per million T cells dropped in a roughly linear way, and a significant reduction was already evident by age about 40. A strong correlation was found between observed TCR beta diversity and the percentage of naive T cells measured by flow cytometry. Conclusive comparison of naive and antigen-experienced compartments was prevented by the profiling of bulk unsorted PBMCs. Because donor CMV infection status was unknown, age-related changes in expanded clonotypes were potentially confounded. Estimates of total diversity based on one million sequenced T cells were considered lower bounds and underestimates.

The library came from 5' RACE. TCRdb shows the sequencer as Illumina HiSeq 2500. A second PCR of about 6 to 12 cycles was run with a J-beta primer mix and a sample-barcoded 5' primer. A unique molecular identifier was introduced onto each TCR beta cDNA molecule by a template-switch 5' adaptor carrying 12 random nucleotides. Each sample yielded at least 2.5 million CDR3-containing paired-end reads. All of the RNA was converted into first-strand cDNA using the Mint cDNA synthesis kit, with a TRBC-specific oligonucleotide serving as the primer. All cDNA was treated with uracil-DNA glycosylase and then went through a first 18-cycle PCR with the universal primers M1SS and BC2_uni_R. The study's processing was this. Each sample was normalized by randomly selecting 1 million high-quality reads, each carrying a distinct molecular identifier. Instead of being binned into consensus sequences, reads that shared molecular identifiers were thrown out. CDR3 identification, clonotype clustering and error correction used MiTCR with a Q25 quality threshold and the strictest error-elimination algorithm. A nonparametric unseen species model using Euler transformation provided a lower-bound estimate of total TCR beta diversity. Through fastp at Q25 and MiXCR, TCRdb rebuilt clones from the public reads, retaining in-frame beta chains. CDR3 protein sequences are deduplicated, and each keeps its most common genes and DNA. TCRdb's processing, not the authors' own work, is the source of the V and J calls. Present in this sample are 2 million or so distinct CDR3 sequences, roughly 50% of which were seen just once. Less than 2.5% of the sample goes to the ten largest clones.

Comment on this clonotype: This receptor's antigen is unknown. The sample holds no much larger clone one base away, and base qualities are not on file.

In the germline V gene (reference sequence), CDR1 corresponds to SEHNR and CDR2 to FQNEAQ. At the junction V is shortened by 6 bases and J by 13 bases, with 19 bases in between. Its CDR3 holds 13 amino acids, cysteine through phenylalanine. The retained sequence is limited to the CDR3, 39 bases, with the frame set at the first base. The sample was blood. The receptor was isolated from a middle-aged woman in good health. The sequence joins TRBV7-9 to TRBJ2-1; TRBD1 could be the D gene, as 6 bases match. In nucleotide form, the sequence is TGTGCCAGCAGAGGGGGACCCCAAGAGACCCAGTTCTTC. Its translation is CASRGGPQETQFF.